The entry below describes one TCR beta chain. Its antigen is not identified. Sequencing was performed with immunoSEQ multiplex PCR; in TCRdb, only in-frame clones are kept and a portion is missing. Of 15,000 to 25,000 clones in the sample, 65% to 85% are singletons; the top ten hold 25%. These data are taken from a study of T cells in tumors after PD-1 blockade. About the study: Treatment was either pembrolizumab 200 mg every 3 weeks or cemiplimab 350 mg every 2 weeks. Blood samples averaged roughly 110,000 templates (range about 23,000-260,000) and 36,536 unique clonotypes. Study-wide results and caveats: Approximately 41% of tumor TCR clonotypes were also found in blood.

This TCR was recovered from a human donor with advanced basal cell or squamous cell carcinoma (not recorded which). The sequencing here drew on PBMCs, taken after anti-PD-1 therapy.

Here the CDR3 reads CASNLGRDTEAFF. DNA of the CDR3: TGTGCCAGTAACTTAGGACGGGACACTGAAGCTTTCTTT. The chain carries TRBV19 and TRBJ1-1; D ambiguous. V lost 7 bases, J lost 3 bases, and 12 bases lay in between. Germline V gene data show CDR1 as LNHDA and CDR2 as SQIVND (reference sequence). This CDR3 is built from 13 residues.